The clone carrying this TCR beta chain was seen many times. As yet, its antigen is unknown. This sample was included in a study of T cell repertoires in cytomegalovirus infection. Findings and caveats of the study: The response measured ex vivo was dominated by TCR beta clonotypes (HLA-C-restricted and CMV-specific).

Trimming cost V 4 bases and J 6 bases; bases outside gene matches: 7. Germline V gene data show CDR1 as MDHEN and CDR2 as SYDVKM. This CDR3 is built from 14 residues. TCRdb independently ran MiXCR on the reads; one entry per CDR3 protein. The repertoire consists of 200,000 to 300,000 distinct CDR3 sequences, with 9% to 15% occurring once and the leading ten covering 1.5% to 2%. This clonotype originated in a human donor in good health (CMV status not recorded). Some clones in this sample may be carry-over from other donors' samples. Sequenced input: PBMCs. This chain connects TRBV28 to TRBJ2-7; 9 bases are shared with TRBD2. This CDR3 reads CASSSIAGAREQYF. CDR3 DNA sequence: TGTGCCAGCAGTTCTATAGCGGGAGCCCGCGAGCAGTACTTC.